This passage covers 23 T cell receptor beta chains from one sample sequenced in a study of blood T cell repertoires in COVID-19. TCRdb keeps only in-frame clones here, not all; method: immunoSEQ multiplex PCR. Here the sample spans around 330,000 clones, less than 85% being singletons. Sequencing was carried out using PBMCs or T cells enriched from blood (not recorded which). Receptor source: a woman between 25 and 40 years old who had been exposed to COVID-19.

The rearrangement uses TRBV27 and TRBJ2-3; TRBD2 matches 7 bases. The V and J ends lost 9 bases and 2 bases, in that order; junction bases with no gene match: 5. CDR1 is MNHEY and CDR2 is SMNVEV in the germline V gene (reference sequence). The length of the CDR3 is 13 residues. The CDR3 reads CASRLAVTDTQYF. For the CDR3, the DNA is TGTGCCAGTCGACTAGCTGTCACAGATACGCAGTATTTT.

V and J are TRBV2 and TRBJ2-5; D is ambiguous. Trimming left V 6 bases short and J 5 bases short, with 10 bases between. Germline assignment: CDR1 SNHLY and CDR2 FYNNEI. There are 12 residues in the CDR3. CDR3 protein: CASRPFRETQYF. The CDR3 DNA sequence: TGTGCCAGCAGACCATTCCGGGAGACCCAGTACTTC. Drawing the rest from reference TRBV2 and TRBJ2-5, the complete variable domain is EPEVTQTPSHQVTQMGQEVILRCVPISNHLYFYWYRQILGQKVEFLVSFYNNEISEKSEIFDDQFSVERPDGSNFTLKIRSTKLEDSAMYFCASRPFRETQYFGPGTRLLVL.

V and J are TRBV7-3 and TRBJ1-2; 7 bases fit TRBD1. Germline trimming cut 3 bases from V and 4 bases from J; bases unmatched to any gene: 11. The CDR3 has 16 residues. Germline-derived CDR1 and CDR2 are SGHTA and FQGTGA. The DNA for the CDR3 is TGTGCCAGCAGCTTTATGGACAGGAATCCAATCTATGGCTACACCTTC. It yields the protein CASSFMDRNPIYGYTF.

This chain links TRBV28 with TRBJ1-3; D is ambiguous. Germline loops: CDR1 MDHEN, CDR2 SYDVKM. Deletions cut 5 bases from V and 4 bases from J, with 15 bases between. The CDR3 is 15 amino acids. As DNA, the CDR3 is TGTGCCAGCAGTGGTCGTGAGAGGGTGGGAAACACCATATATTTT. Its protein is CASSGRERVGNTIYF.

The genes are TRBV28 and TRBJ1-2; D uncertain. CDR3 length: 14 amino acids. V was cut by 3 bases and J by 6 bases, with 14 bases left in between. Germline V lookup: CDR1 MDHEN, CDR2 SYDVKM. The CDR3 DNA is TGTGCCAGCAGTTTCTTTCCGGCAGGTGATGGCTACACCTTC. Its protein is CASSFFPAGDGYTF.

The CDR3 here is CASRPDRGIQNTEAFF. The CDR3 bases are TGTGCCAGCAGACCGGACAGGGGCATCCAGAACACTGAAGCTTTCTTT. V usage is TRBV7-2 and J usage is TRBJ1-1, with 9 bases that match TRBD1. In germline, CDR1 is SGHTA, CDR2 FQGNSA. V lost 6 bases to trimming and J lost 1 base; unmatched junction nucleotides: 9. This CDR3 has 16 residues.

V and J are TRBV28 and TRBJ2-2, with TRBD2 matching over 11 bases. Per the germline V gene, CDR1 is MDHEN and CDR2 is SYDVKM. V was pared by 3 bases and J by 6 bases, with 6 bases of the junction left unmatched. This CDR3 comprises 16 residues. CDR3 in DNA: TGTGCCAGCAGTTTGAATGTAGCGGGGGGGCCCGGGGAGCTGTTTTTT. Protein sequence: CASSLNVAGGPGELFF.

This chain joins TRBV3-1 (or the pseudogene TRBV3-2) and TRBJ1-1, with a weak D call TRBD1 (5 bases). The CDR3 consists of 15 residues. Germline CDR1 is LGHDT and CDR2 is YNNKEL (reference sequence). V dropped 1 base and J dropped 0 bases, with 9 bases sitting between them. Written as DNA, the CDR3 is TGTGCCAGCAGCCAAGCCAGGGTATTGAACACTGAAGCTTTCTTT. This sequence encodes CASSQARVLNTEAFF.

The rearrangement joins TRBV18 to TRBJ1-2, with D possibly TRBD1 on 6 matching bases. The V and J ends lost 6 bases and 2 bases respectively, with 10 bases between them. Germline values: CDR1 KGHSH, CDR2 LQKENI. The CDR3 is made up of 13 amino acids. The CDR3 loop reads CASSQQGNYGYTF. The CDR3 DNA reads TGTGCCAGCTCGCAACAGGGAAACTATGGCTACACCTTC.

This sequence joins TRBV12-3 or TRBV12-4 and TRBJ1-5; D gene unclear. The CDR3 sequence is 12 residues long. V lost 4 bases and J lost 6, with 7 bases in between. DNA of the CDR3: TGTGCCAGCAGTTCCTACCGTCAGCCCCAGCATTTT. Its translation: CASSSYRQPQHF.

V is TRBV2 and J is TRBJ1-1, with 10 bases that match TRBD1. The V gene end was trimmed by 5 bases and the J gene end by 8 bases; junction bases not matched to a gene: 8. The CDR3 is 14 amino acids. Germline CDR1 is SNHLY and CDR2 is FYNNEI. The CDR3 region has the DNA TGTGCCAGCAGTTTTTCAGACAGGGGGCGGGAAGCTTTCTTT. Protein product: CASSFSDRGREAFF.

This clone was recorded only once. The chain combines TRBV28 with TRBJ1-5; D is perhaps TRBD1 (5 bases). The CDR3 is 15 residues long. V was pared by 5 bases and J by 4 bases, with 15 bases between. CDR1 and CDR2 (germline): MDHEN, SYDVKM. The chain's CDR3 is CASSGGGPKNQPQHF. CDR3 nucleotide sequence: TGTGCCAGCAGTGGGGGAGGGCCTAAAAATCAGCCCCAGCATTTT. Full variable domain (outside the CDR3, taken from reference TRBV28 and TRBJ1-5): DVKVTQSSRYLVKRTGEKVFLECVQDMDHENMFWYRQDPGLGLRLIYFSYDVKMKEKGDIPEGYSVSREKKERFSLILESASTNQTSMYLCASSGGGPKNQPQHFGDGTRLSIL.

The chain couples TRBV4-3 to TRBJ2-2; D possibly corresponds to TRBD1 (6 bases). The CDR3 extends over 15 amino acids. The germline CDR1 and CDR2 sequences are LGHNA and YSLEER. The V end was cut by 2 bases, the J end by 3 bases, with 10 bases between. The CDR3 DNA reads TGCGCCAGCAGCCAACCCGGACAGTACACCGGGGAGCTGTTTTTT. Residues: CASSQPGQYTGELFF.

The CDR3 loop reads CASRTTNYGYTF. Written as DNA, the CDR3 is TGCGCCAGTCGGACAACTAACTATGGCTACACCTTC. The genes are TRBV5-1 and TRBJ1-2; weak D call: TRBD1 (5 bases). V was shortened by 8 bases and J by 0 bases, with 8 bases between the two germline ends. The CDR3 length is 12 residues. Looked up from germline, CDR1 is SGHRS and CDR2 is YFSETQ.

The CDR3, as DNA: TGCGCCAGCAGCTCCGATGGGCAACAGGGAGATGGGCAGCCCCAGCATTTT. Translated: CASSSDGQQGDGQPQHF. The chain joins TRBV5-1 to TRBJ1-5, with a weak D call TRBD1 (6 bases). There are 17 residues in the CDR3. Germline CDR1 reads SGHRS; CDR2 reads YFSETQ. The V and J ends lost 3 bases and 7 bases respectively, with 23 bases between them.

J is TRBJ1-5 and V is TRBV3-1 (or the pseudogene TRBV3-2); no clear D. The ends were cut back, 4 bases at V and 10 bases at J, with 17 bases in the middle. The germline V gene encodes CDR1 LGHDT and CDR2 YNNKEL (reference sequence). This CDR3 has 14 residues. The CDR3 loop is CASSLRHRESPQHF. Written as DNA, the CDR3 is TGTGCCAGCAGCCTACGACACAGAGAATCACCCCAGCATTTT.

This clone was recorded only once. The V and J genes are TRBV6-5 and TRBJ1-1; the D is unclear. Germline values: CDR1 MNHEY, CDR2 SVGAGI. Trimming cost V 10 bases and J 0 bases, with 15 bases left between them. This CDR3 contains 14 residues. CDR3 coding DNA: TGTGCCACACAAACTCGGAGGTTGAACACTGAAGCTTTCTTT. Translation: CATQTRRLNTEAFF.

The chain couples TRBV15 to TRBJ1-5; 10 nucleotides match TRBD1. V was clipped by 5 bases and J by 4 bases; unmatched bases: 5. This CDR3 is built from 15 residues. CDR1 is LNHNV, CDR2 YYDKDF, per germline (reference sequence). CDR3 region: CATSPTGGLNQPQHF. The CDR3 DNA sequence: TGTGCCACCAGCCCGACAGGGGGCCTTAATCAGCCCCAGCATTTT. Complete variable domain (other parts from reference TRBV15 and TRBJ1-5): DAMVIQNPRYQVTQFGKPVTLSCSQTLNHNVMYWYQQKSSQAPKLLFHYYDKDFNNEADTPDNFQSRRPNTSFCFLDIRSPGLGDTAMYLCATSPTGGLNQPQHFGDGTRLSIL.

The chain links TRBV10-3 to TRBJ1-3; D is possibly TRBD1 (5 bases). The ends were cut back, 4 bases at V and 0 bases at J, with 13 bases in the middle. This CDR3 is built from 16 residues. The V gene's germline CDR1 is ENHRY and CDR2 SYGVKD. The CDR3 here is CAISGSRQTSGNTIYF. The DNA for the CDR3 is TGTGCCATCAGTGGCAGCCGACAGACCTCTGGAAACACCATATATTTT.

V usage is TRBV6-1 and J usage is TRBJ1-1; 8 nucleotides align to TRBD1. With 3 bases clipped from V and 1 base from J, the junction kept 7 bases outside the gene matches. This CDR3 has 16 amino acids. Germline V lookup: CDR1 MNHNS, CDR2 SASEGT. CDR3 sequence (DNA): TGTGCCAGCAGTGACCCAGGGGGCGCGGGGAACACTGAAGCTTTCTTT. This translates into CASSDPGGAGNTEAFF.

The table lists this clone with a count of one. DNA for the CDR3: TGTGCCAGCAGCCGGACCCGGGGAGCGGGGGACCGGAACAATGAGCAGTTCTTC. The encoded protein is CASSRTRGAGDRNNEQFF. V is TRBV4-2 and J is TRBJ2-1; 8 bases fit TRBD2. Germline CDR1 LGHNA, CDR2 YNFKEQ. The CDR3 totals 18 residues. The trim removed 4 bases at V and 5 bases at J, leaving 16 bases unmatched.

V is TRBV28 and J is TRBJ1-5; 7 positions agree with TRBD1. The germline gives CDR1 MDHEN, CDR2 SYDVKM. J lost 5 bases, V lost 1 base, and 5 bases had no gene match. CDR3 length equals 15 residues. As DNA, the CDR3 is TGTGCCAGCAGTTTATCAGGACAGGAGTATCAGCCCCAGCATTTT. Its translation is CASSLSGQEYQPQHF.

The V gene is TRBV24-1, the J gene TRBJ1-5; D is possibly TRBD1 (5 bases). Trimming left V 3 bases short and J 6 bases short, with 11 bases between. The CDR3 length is 14 residues. The germline V gene has CDR1 KGHDR and CDR2 SFDVKD. The CDR3 protein is CATSDRGGGQPQHF. DNA for the CDR3: TGTGCCACCAGTGATCGGGGGGGAGGTCAGCCCCAGCATTTT.